The T cell receptor (beta chain) described here comes from a study of CD8 T cells in Susac syndrome. This CDR3 comprises 14 residues. CDR1 is SEHNR, CDR2 FQNEAQ, per germline (reference sequence). The ends were cut back, 7 bases at V and 5 bases at J, with 17 bases in the middle. Random hexamers primed reverse transcription of about 0.45 to 1 ug RNA. The TCR beta CDR3 was amplified by immunoSEQ multiplex PCR across 54 Vbeta, 13 Jbeta. TCRdb reanalysed the immunoSEQ multiplex PCR reads using MiXCR and keeps one entry per CDR3 protein. In the table there are about 300,000 distinct CDR3 sequences, roughly 90% of which are singletons.

This chain uses TRBV7-9 with TRBJ1-1; a possible D gene is TRBD1 (6 bases). Material: CD8+ T cells from PBMCs. This clonotype originated in a human donor with multiple sclerosis. The CDR3 bases are TGTGCCAGCATCTCGGAGGGGGGTGGTACTGAAGCTTTCTTT. Translated: CASISEGGGTEAFF.